This T cell receptor beta chain derives from a study of blood T cell repertoires in COVID-19. Whole-study context: The study drew acute and convalescent COVID-19 samples from the United States, Italy and Spain. PBMCs, B-cell-depleted T cells, or T cells were the source of the cDNA or gDNA that made up the material.

As processed by the authors: Estimated nucleated cell counts came from reference gene primer amplification. Generated by immunoSEQ multiplex PCR, the TCRdb table keeps only in-frame clones and is missing some. That table is the source of V, J and clone size, and D and trimming were worked out from the DNA. The sample comprises roughly 240,000 clones, about 85% of which are singletons, and around 3.6% rests with the top ten. The clonotype comes from a man aged 18 to 29 with active or convalescent COVID-19. Sequences were obtained from peripheral blood.

CDR3: CASSQGLEPAVTF. CDR3 bases: TGCGCCAGCAGCCAAGGCCTAGAACCGGCCGTCACCTTC. The chain is built from TRBV4-1 and TRBJ1-2; D ambiguous. This CDR3 is 13 amino acids long. In germline, CDR1 is MGHRA, CDR2 YSYEKL. V was pared by 1 base and J by 13 bases, with 16 bases between.